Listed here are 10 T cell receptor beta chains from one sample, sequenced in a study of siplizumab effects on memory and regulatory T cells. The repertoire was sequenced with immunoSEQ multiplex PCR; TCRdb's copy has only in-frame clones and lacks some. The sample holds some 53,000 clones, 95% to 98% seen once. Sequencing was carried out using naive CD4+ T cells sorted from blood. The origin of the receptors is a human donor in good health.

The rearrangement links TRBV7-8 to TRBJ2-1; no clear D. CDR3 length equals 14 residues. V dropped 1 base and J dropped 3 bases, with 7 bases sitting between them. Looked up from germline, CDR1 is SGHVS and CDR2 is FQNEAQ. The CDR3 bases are TGTGCCAGCAGCTTAGTAAGGGTCTACAATGAGCAGTTCTTC. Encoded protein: CASSLVRVYNEQFF.

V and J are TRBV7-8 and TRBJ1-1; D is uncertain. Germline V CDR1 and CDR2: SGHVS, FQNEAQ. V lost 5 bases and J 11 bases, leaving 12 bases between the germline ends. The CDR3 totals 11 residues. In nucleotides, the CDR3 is TGTGCCAGCAGCCTCTTAACCTCGGCTTTCTTT. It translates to CASSLLTSAFF.

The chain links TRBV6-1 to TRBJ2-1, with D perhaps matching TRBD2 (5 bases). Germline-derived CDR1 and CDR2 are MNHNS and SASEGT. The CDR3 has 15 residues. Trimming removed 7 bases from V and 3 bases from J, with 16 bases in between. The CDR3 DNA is TGTGCCAGCAACCGATTAGCGCATAACTACAATGAGCAGTTCTTC. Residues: CASNRLAHNYNEQFF.

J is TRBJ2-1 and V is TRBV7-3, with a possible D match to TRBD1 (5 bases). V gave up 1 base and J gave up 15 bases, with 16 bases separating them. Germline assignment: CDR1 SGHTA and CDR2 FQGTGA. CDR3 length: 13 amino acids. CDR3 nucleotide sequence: TGTGCCAGCAGCTTAAAGACAGACCCCGAAGCGTTCTTC. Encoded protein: CASSLKTDPEAFF.

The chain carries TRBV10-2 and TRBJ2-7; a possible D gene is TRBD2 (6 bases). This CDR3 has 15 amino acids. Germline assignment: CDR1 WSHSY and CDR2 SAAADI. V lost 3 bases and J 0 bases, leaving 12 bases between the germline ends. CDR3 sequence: CASSETGLSSYEQYF. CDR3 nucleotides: TGCGCCAGCAGTGAAACGGGACTGAGCTCCTACGAGCAGTACTTC.

CDR3 protein: CASSQEGTGTIGELFF. CDR3 in DNA: TGCGCCAGCAGCCAGGAGGGGACAGGGACGATCGGGGAGCTGTTTTTT. The rearrangement links TRBV4-3 to TRBJ2-2; TRBD1 agrees at 9 bases. This CDR3 has 16 amino acids. CDR1 is LGHNA, CDR2 YSLEER, per germline. The V gene end was trimmed by 3 bases and the J gene end by 7 bases; junction bases not matched to a gene: 9.

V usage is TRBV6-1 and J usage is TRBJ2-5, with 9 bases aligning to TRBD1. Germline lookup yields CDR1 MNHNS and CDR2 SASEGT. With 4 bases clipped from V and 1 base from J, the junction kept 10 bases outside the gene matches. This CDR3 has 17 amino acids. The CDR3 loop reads CASSGAQGTGRQETQYF. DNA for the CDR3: TGTGCCAGCAGTGGCGCCCAGGGGACAGGGCGCCAAGAGACCCAGTACTTC.

CDR3 DNA sequence: TGTGCCAGCAGTCCGTACGGGAGCTCCTACAATGAGCAGTTCTTC. Its translation: CASSPYGSSYNEQFF. V gene TRBV6-5 combines with J gene TRBJ2-1, with TRBD2 as a possible D gene (6 bases). In germline, CDR1 is MNHEY, CDR2 SVGAGI. V lost 5 bases and J 0 bases, leaving 11 bases between the germline ends. The CDR3 is 15 residues long.

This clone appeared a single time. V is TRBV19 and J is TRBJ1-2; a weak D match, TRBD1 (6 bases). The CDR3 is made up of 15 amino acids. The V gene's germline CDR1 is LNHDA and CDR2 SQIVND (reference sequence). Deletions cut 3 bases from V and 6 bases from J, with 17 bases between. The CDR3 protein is CASSINTGTYDGYTF. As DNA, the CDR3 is TGTGCCAGTAGTATCAATACAGGGACCTACGATGGCTACACCTTC. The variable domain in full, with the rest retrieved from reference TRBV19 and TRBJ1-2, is DGGITQSPKYLFRKEGQNVTLSCEQNLNHDAMYWYRQDPGQGLRLIYYSQIVNDFQKGDIAEGYSVSREKKESFPLTVTSAQKNPTAFYLCASSINTGTYDGYTFGSGTRLTVV.

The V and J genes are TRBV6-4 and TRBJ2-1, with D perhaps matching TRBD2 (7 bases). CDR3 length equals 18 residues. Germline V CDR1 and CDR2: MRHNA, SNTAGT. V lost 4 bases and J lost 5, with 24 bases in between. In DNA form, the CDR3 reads TGTGCCAGCAGTGCCTCGAATAGGGGGGGCGGGCTGGACAATGAGCAGTTCTTC. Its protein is CASSASNRGGGLDNEQFF.